This T cell receptor beta chain was sequenced in a study of blood T cell repertoires in COVID-19. The CDR3 contains 15 residues. V was cut by 4 bases and J by 0 bases, with 11 bases left in between. Germline V CDR1 and CDR2: SGDLS, YYNGEE. Using immunoSEQ multiplex PCR, the repertoire was profiled, and TCRdb retains in-frame clones only, with some absent. The sample holds more than 60,000 clones, 80% seen once. The V and J genes are TRBV9 and TRBJ1-3; D gene unclear. The sequenced sample was peripheral blood. This clonotype originated in a man in his fifties or sixties with active or convalescent COVID-19. The CDR3 DNA reads TGTGCCAGCAGCCCGACTGCCAGCTCTGGAAACACCATATATTTT. Its protein product is CASSPTASSGNTIYF. Full variable domain (missing parts from reference TRBV9 and TRBJ1-3): DSGVTQTPKHLITATGQRVTLRCSPRSGDLSVYWYQQSLDQGLQFLIQYYNGEERAKGNILERFSAQQFPDLHSELNLSSLELGDSALYFCASSPTASSGNTIYFGEGSWLTVV.